The 16 T cell receptor beta chains in this list originate from one sample, sequenced in a study of cytomegalovirus exposure and HLA in healthy donors. Amplification used 60 Vbeta primers and 13 Jbeta primers. TCRdb's table, derived via immunoSEQ multiplex PCR, lists solely in-frame clones and lacks some. The sample lists approximately 150,000 clones, roughly three quarters occurring once. Sequenced material: PBMCs. These receptor sequences come from a man in his fifties or sixties in good health and CMV-seronegative.

This chain links TRBV29-1 with TRBJ2-2; possible D gene TRBD2, 5 bases. Germline V lookup: CDR1 SQVTM, CDR2 ANQGSEA. V lost 3 bases and J 5 bases, leaving 13 bases between the germline ends. The CDR3 length is 14 residues. DNA for the CDR3: TGCAGCGTTGAGGCCGGGTGGAGGACCGGGGAGCTGTTTTTT. Its translation: CSVEAGWRTGELFF.

This clone was observed once. Within the sample, other DNA sequences also encode this same CDR3. This chain joins TRBV19 and TRBJ1-1, with no clear D. Germline V gene sequence: CDR1 LNHDA, CDR2 SQIVND (reference sequence). The CDR3 is 15 residues long. V lost 1 base to trimming and J lost 0 bases, with 9 bases between them. The CDR3: CASSIARGLNTEAFF. The CDR3 DNA reads as TGTGCCAGTAGTATAGCCAGAGGTTTGAACACTGAAGCTTTCTTT. The full variable domain, rest sourced from reference TRBV19 and TRBJ1-1, is DGGITQSPKYLFRKEGQNVTLSCEQNLNHDAMYWYRQDPGQGLRLIYYSQIVNDFQKGDIAEGYSVSREKKESFPLTVTSAQKNPTAFYLCASSIARGLNTEAFFGQGTRLTVV.

The chain is built from TRBV7-9 and TRBJ1-6, with a possible D match to TRBD1 (6 bases). This CDR3 spans 15 amino acids. Per the germline V gene, CDR1 is SEHNR and CDR2 is FQNEAQ (reference sequence). With 3 bases removed from V and 8 bases from J, the gap between germline ends came to 14 bases. CDR3: CASSFFRRTDSPLHF. Written as DNA, the CDR3 is TGTGCCAGCAGCTTTTTTCGGCGGACAGATTCACCCCTCCACTTT.

The chain combines TRBV6-1 with TRBJ1-2; 7 nucleotides agree with TRBD1. Germline V lookup: CDR1 MNHNS, CDR2 SASEGT. The J segment lost 5 bases and the V segment lost 2 bases, leaving 5 bases of the junction unmatched. The CDR3 is made up of 14 amino acids. DNA for the CDR3: TGTGCCAGCAGTGAATTCGACAGGGAATATGGCTACACCTTC. It encodes CASSEFDREYGYTF.

The chain couples TRBV19 to TRBJ1-2; TRBD1 aligns across 7 bases. Trimming cost V 1 base and J 3 bases; bases outside gene matches: 20. In germline, CDR1 is LNHDA, CDR2 SQIVND (reference sequence). The CDR3 covers 20 residues. Written as DNA, the CDR3 is TGTGCCAGTAGTATAGCTTCCTTCGACAGGGCGGTCAGGCGGGACTATGGCTACACCTTC. Protein product: CASSIASFDRAVRRDYGYTF.

In its sample, this clone was seen a few times. The chain is built from TRBV13 and TRBJ2-1; D gene uncertain. Germline V lookup: CDR1 PRHDT, CDR2 FYEKMQ (reference sequence). Trimming removed 5 bases at V and 0 bases at J, with 8 bases between. This CDR3 region has 14 residues. DNA for the CDR3: TGTGCCAGCAGCCCCCTTAGCTCCTACAATGAGCAGTTCTTC. Translation gives CASSPLSSYNEQFF.

The J gene is TRBJ1-5, the V gene TRBV19; D uncertain. The CDR3 sequence is 16 residues long. V dropped 0 bases and J dropped 4 bases, with 13 bases sitting between them. Germline V CDR1 and CDR2: LNHDA, SQIVND (reference sequence). For the CDR3, the DNA is TGTGCCAGTAGTATAGATCCAGTATCAGAAAATCAGCCCCAGCATTTT. Translating gives CASSIDPVSENQPQHF.

The rearrangement uses TRBV9 and TRBJ2-7; perhaps TRBD2 as D (6 bases). Germline V gene lookup returns CDR1 SGDLS and CDR2 YYNGEE. Trimming removed 0 bases at V and 7 bases at J, with 14 bases between. The CDR3 spans 14 residues. In nucleotides, the CDR3 is TGTGCCAGCAGCGTAGGGCGGGGACTGGGGGAGCAGTACTTC. Its translation is CASSVGRGLGEQYF.

To note about this clone: Other DNA sequences from this sample encode an identical CDR3 as well. V usage is TRBV27 and J usage is TRBJ1-1, with D possibly TRBD1 on 5 matching bases. Germline assignment: CDR1 MNHEY and CDR2 SMNVEV (reference sequence). This CDR3 has 13 residues. The V end lost 2 bases, the J end lost 4 bases, and 8 bases lay between the germline ends. The DNA of the CDR3 is TGTGCCAGCAGTTTAGGGGGGAGCACTGAAGCTTTCTTT. The encoded protein is CASSLGGSTEAFF.

The chain combines TRBV7-2 with TRBJ1-1; D is possibly TRBD1 (5 bases). CDR1 and CDR2 (germline): SGHTA, FQGNSA. Trimming left V 2 bases short and J 0 bases short, with 10 bases between. This CDR3 region has 15 residues. For the CDR3, the DNA is TGTGCCAGCAGCTTAAATGGGGCCGTGAACACTGAAGCTTTCTTT. Translation gives CASSLNGAVNTEAFF.

This clone was detected only a few times. The chain recombines TRBV9 with TRBJ2-2; tentatively, D is TRBD2 (6 bases). The V end lost 10 bases, the J end lost 0 bases, and 13 bases lay between the germline ends. The V gene's germline CDR1 is SGDLS and CDR2 YYNGEE. The CDR3 consists of 14 residues. CDR3 nucleotides: TGTGCCTCTCAGGGCGGGACGAACACCGGGGAGCTGTTTTTT. It yields the protein CASQGGTNTGELFF.

The rearrangement uses TRBV2 and TRBJ2-7, with 8 bases lining up with TRBD1. V lost 5 bases, J lost 3 bases, and 9 bases stayed unmatched. This CDR3 has 15 residues. Germline CDR1 is SNHLY and CDR2 is FYNNEI. CDR3 loop: CASSPGQGDDYEQYF. The CDR3 DNA reads TGTGCCAGCAGTCCCGGACAGGGCGACGACTACGAGCAGTACTTC.

To note about this clone: The same CDR3 can be traced to other DNA sequences in this sample. This rearrangement joins TRBV28 to TRBJ2-3; the D is unclear. Per the germline V gene, CDR1 is MDHEN and CDR2 is SYDVKM. Trimming stripped 4 bases from V and 2 bases from J, with 7 bases between. The CDR3 is 13 amino acids. In nucleotides, the CDR3 is TGTGCCAGCAGTTCCTCCTCCACAGATACGCAGTATTTT. It codes for CASSSSSTDTQYF.

The V call is TRBV6-5, the J call TRBJ2-1; 8 bases agree with TRBD2. The CDR3 is made up of 15 amino acids. The V and J ends lost 8 bases and 9 bases, in that order; junction bases with no gene match: 15. Germline V lookup: CDR1 MNHEY, CDR2 SVGAGI. The CDR3 region has the DNA TGTGCCAGCCACCGGGGCGGGGCCGGGGGGGGTGAGCAGTTCTTC. Amino acid sequence: CASHRGGAGGGEQFF.

J is TRBJ1-1 and V is TRBV30; D ambiguous. Trimming took 5 bases from V and 1 from J, leaving 8 bases between them. This CDR3 is built from 12 residues. The germline V gene has CDR1 GTSNPN and CDR2 SVGIG (reference sequence). This CDR3 reads CAWGPGNTEAFF. The CDR3 nucleotides are TGTGCCTGGGGCCCTGGGAACACTGAAGCTTTCTTT.

The chain has TRBV5-4 and TRBJ2-1; 15 bases are shared with TRBD2. The V segment lost 2 bases and the J segment 8 bases; nucleotides outside the gene matches: 5. In germline, CDR1 is SGHNT, CDR2 YYREEE (reference sequence). The CDR3 is made up of 16 amino acids. The CDR3 loop reads CASSLWTSGRADEQFF. CDR3 DNA: TGTGCCAGCAGCTTATGGACTAGCGGGAGGGCCGATGAGCAGTTCTTC. Full variable domain (outside the CDR3, taken from reference TRBV5-4 and TRBJ2-1): ETGVTQSPTHLIKTRGQQVTLRCSSQSGHNTVSWYQQALGQGPQFIFQYYREEENGRGNFPPRFSGLQFPNYSSELNVNALELDDSALYLCASSLWTSGRADEQFFGPGTRLTVL.